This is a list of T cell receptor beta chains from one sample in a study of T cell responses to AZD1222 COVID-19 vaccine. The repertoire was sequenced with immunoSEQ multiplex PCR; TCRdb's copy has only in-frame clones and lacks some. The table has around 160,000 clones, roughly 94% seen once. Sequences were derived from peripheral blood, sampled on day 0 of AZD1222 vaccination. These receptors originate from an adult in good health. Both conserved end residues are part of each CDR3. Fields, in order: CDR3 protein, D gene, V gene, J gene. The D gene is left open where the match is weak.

CDR3 protein: CASSRTGRMNTEAFF
D gene: TRBD1
V gene: TRBV6-5
J gene: TRBJ1-1

CDR3 protein: CASSPGLAGVGEQYF
D gene: TRBD2
V gene: TRBV7-9
J gene: TRBJ2-7

CDR3 protein: CATSERPPNTEAFF
D gene: -
V gene: TRBV24-1
J gene: TRBJ1-1

CDR3 protein: CASSLSGTYNEQFF
D gene: TRBD2
V gene: TRBV11-1
J gene: TRBJ2-1

CDR3 protein: CASSDGQTSYGYTF
D gene: -
V gene: TRBV6-4
J gene: TRBJ1-2

CDR3 protein: CASSNRETEAFF
D gene: -
V gene: TRBV12-3/TRBV12-4
J gene: TRBJ1-1

CDR3 protein: CASRRVMGLPETQYF
D gene: TRBD2
V gene: TRBV3-1/TRBV3-2
J gene: TRBJ2-5

CDR3 protein: CASSRRTSGRRTGELFF
D gene: TRBD2
V gene: TRBV7-9
J gene: TRBJ2-2

CDR3 protein: CASSQNAILHSYNSPLHF
D gene: -
V gene: TRBV4-1
J gene: TRBJ1-6

CDR3 protein: CASMQGFSSPLHF
D gene: -
V gene: TRBV6-5
J gene: TRBJ1-6

CDR3 protein: CASSLWSGPNTEAFF
D gene: -
V gene: TRBV27
J gene: TRBJ1-1

CDR3 protein: CASSLLGRNSPLHF
D gene: -
V gene: TRBV3-1/TRBV3-2
J gene: TRBJ1-6

CDR3 protein: CASSSPGQGVEQYF
D gene: TRBD1
V gene: TRBV28
J gene: TRBJ2-7

CDR3 protein: CASSPSSGNTIYF
D gene: -
V gene: TRBV5-1
J gene: TRBJ1-3

CDR3 protein: CASSLAHSNQPQHF
D gene: -
V gene: TRBV7-9
J gene: TRBJ1-5

CDR3 protein: CASSTERGSGNTIYF
D gene: -
V gene: TRBV19
J gene: TRBJ1-3

CDR3 protein: CSVEDLAGNYGYTF
D gene: -
V gene: TRBV29-1
J gene: TRBJ1-2

CDR3 protein: CASSEERQETQYF
D gene: -
V gene: TRBV6-1
J gene: TRBJ2-5

CDR3 protein: CASSPNTGEGNTIYF
D gene: TRBD1
V gene: TRBV9
J gene: TRBJ1-3

CDR3 protein: CASSPVGNEQFF
D gene: -
V gene: TRBV3-1/TRBV3-2
J gene: TRBJ2-1

CDR3 protein: CASSPTGVGYGYTF
D gene: TRBD1
V gene: TRBV27
J gene: TRBJ1-2

CDR3 protein: CASSRGASYNEQFF
D gene: -
V gene: TRBV3-1/TRBV3-2
J gene: TRBJ2-1

CDR3 protein: CASSLGQSYNSPLHF
D gene: TRBD1
V gene: TRBV5-1
J gene: TRBJ1-6

CDR3 protein: CASSVDPAGELFF
D gene: -
V gene: TRBV9
J gene: TRBJ2-2

CDR3 protein: CASSPGGFSPLHF
D gene: -
V gene: TRBV18
J gene: TRBJ1-6

CDR3 protein: CASGLRAGAGSNTGELFF
D gene: -
V gene: TRBV5-1
J gene: TRBJ2-2

CDR3 protein: CASSLAGQQYGYTF
D gene: -
V gene: TRBV11-2
J gene: TRBJ1-2

CDR3 protein: CASSQNRGPSEQYF
D gene: TRBD1
V gene: TRBV3-1/TRBV3-2
J gene: TRBJ2-7

CDR3 protein: CASSPRETNEKLFF
D gene: -
V gene: TRBV4-1
J gene: TRBJ1-4

CDR3 protein: CVRSLEVGLWSQPQHF
D gene: -
V gene: TRBV7-5
J gene: TRBJ1-5

CDR3 protein: CASSLDQGPNQPQHF
D gene: -
V gene: TRBV7-9
J gene: TRBJ1-5

CDR3 protein: CASSQDRTGTYPLSTDTQYF
D gene: -
V gene: TRBV4-1
J gene: TRBJ2-3

CDR3 protein: CASKAEVTGYTF
D gene: -
V gene: TRBV25-1
J gene: TRBJ1-2

CDR3 protein: CASSINPAANTGELFF
D gene: -
V gene: TRBV19
J gene: TRBJ2-2

CDR3 protein: CASSQTGIVTVYEQYF
D gene: -
V gene: TRBV14
J gene: TRBJ2-7

CDR3 protein: CASGLGQGSSNTEAFF
D gene: TRBD1
V gene: TRBV12-5
J gene: TRBJ1-1

CDR3 protein: CASSFQRGKDTQYF
D gene: TRBD2
V gene: TRBV5-1
J gene: TRBJ2-3

CDR3 protein: CASSPGATSGNTIYF
D gene: -
V gene: TRBV9
J gene: TRBJ1-3

CDR3 protein: CASSLRGWRTGVEKLFF
D gene: TRBD1
V gene: TRBV5-5
J gene: TRBJ1-4

CDR3 protein: CASSWDRLDQPQHF
D gene: TRBD1
V gene: TRBV6-5
J gene: TRBJ1-5

CDR3 protein: CSVASGSTIWPTDTQYF
D gene: TRBD2
V gene: TRBV29-1
J gene: TRBJ2-3

CDR3 protein: CASRITGTGGTEAFF
D gene: TRBD1
V gene: TRBV19
J gene: TRBJ1-1

CDR3 protein: CASSSLAGGYNEQFF
D gene: TRBD2
V gene: TRBV7-6
J gene: TRBJ2-1

CDR3 protein: CASNSGGTEAFF
D gene: -
V gene: TRBV10-2
J gene: TRBJ1-1

CDR3 protein: CASSPLPDRNYGYTF
D gene: -
V gene: TRBV18
J gene: TRBJ1-2

CDR3 protein: CASGVGQVSGEQYF
D gene: TRBD1
V gene: TRBV5-1
J gene: TRBJ2-7

CDR3 protein: CASSPGGGQGTEAFF
D gene: -
V gene: TRBV5-4
J gene: TRBJ1-1

CDR3 protein: CASSLVGETDTQYF
D gene: -
V gene: TRBV11-2
J gene: TRBJ2-3

CDR3 protein: CASSLGEYEQYF
D gene: -
V gene: TRBV11-2
J gene: TRBJ2-7

CDR3 protein: CSVQVSVGTEAFF
D gene: -
V gene: TRBV29-1
J gene: TRBJ1-1

CDR3 protein: CASSFRKGTEAFF
D gene: -
V gene: TRBV12-3/TRBV12-4
J gene: TRBJ1-1

CDR3 protein: CASTLSSSFREPLNYGYTF
D gene: -
V gene: TRBV6-4
J gene: TRBJ1-2

CDR3 protein: CASSQGRTEAFF
D gene: -
V gene: TRBV4-1
J gene: TRBJ1-1

CDR3 protein: CASSLAGGAGYTF
D gene: -
V gene: TRBV7-9
J gene: TRBJ1-2

CDR3 protein: CASSYTGTPTYEQYF
D gene: -
V gene: TRBV7-2
J gene: TRBJ2-7

CDR3 protein: CASSKDNTDTQYF
D gene: -
V gene: TRBV19
J gene: TRBJ2-3

CDR3 protein: CASSYSAFSSSYEQYF
D gene: -
V gene: TRBV6-5
J gene: TRBJ2-7

CDR3 protein: CAWTWRSLSGNTIYF
D gene: -
V gene: TRBV30
J gene: TRBJ1-3

CDR3 protein: CASSYWTGANVLTF
D gene: -
V gene: TRBV5-6
J gene: TRBJ2-6